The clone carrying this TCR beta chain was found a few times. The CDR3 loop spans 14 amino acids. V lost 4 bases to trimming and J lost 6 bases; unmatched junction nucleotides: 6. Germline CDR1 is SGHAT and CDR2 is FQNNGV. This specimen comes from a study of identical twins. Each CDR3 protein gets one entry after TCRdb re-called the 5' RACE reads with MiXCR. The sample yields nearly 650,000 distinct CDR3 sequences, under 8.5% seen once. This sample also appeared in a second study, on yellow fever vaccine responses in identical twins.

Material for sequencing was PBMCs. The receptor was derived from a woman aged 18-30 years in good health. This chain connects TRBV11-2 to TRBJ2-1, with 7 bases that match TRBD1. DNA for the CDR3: TGTGCCAGCAGCTCCGAAGACAGGGTCAATGAGCAGTTCTTC. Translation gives CASSSEDRVNEQFF.